This T cell receptor beta chain was identified in a study of blood T cell repertoires in COVID-19. Overall study context: Nucleic acid was either cDNA or gDNA, and it came from T cells, B-cell-depleted T cells, or PBMCs.

Looked up from germline, CDR1 is LNHDA and CDR2 is SQIVND (reference sequence). The CDR3 is made up of 15 amino acids. Deletions cut 6 bases from V and 6 bases from J, with 18 bases between. Original processing notes: Quantification of nucleated cells was approximated via reference gene primer amplification. Clones were sequenced by immunoSEQ multiplex PCR, and TCRdb holds only the in-frame ones, with some missing. V and J calls and clone size come straight from that table; D and trimming were deduced from the DNA. The data show about 270,000 clones, with roughly 84% seen just once and around 9.2% held by the top ten.

The chain uses TRBV19 and TRBJ1-5, with D possibly being TRBD1 (5 bases). This TCR derives from a human donor in a cohort sampled during active COVID-19. The specimen sequenced was peripheral blood. The CDR3 sequence: CASSPGGGIVQPQHF. Written as DNA, the CDR3 is TGTGCCAGTAGCCCCGGCGGGGGGATAGTTCAGCCCCAGCATTTT.